Listed below are T cell receptor beta chains from one sample, sequenced in a study of T cell responses to AZD1222 COVID-19 vaccine. Repertoires were generated with immunoSEQ multiplex PCR, while TCRdb's copy carries only in-frame clones and drops some. The sample consists of 130,000 to 150,000 clones, roughly 92% of them appearing once. The specimen was peripheral blood, collected on day 0 of AZD1222 vaccination. The receptors were gathered from an adult in good health. Each CDR3 is given with its conserved first and last residue. The D gene is left open where the match is weak. Size tells how often a clone was seen (once, few, many) or the class of an expanded clone, and some rows leave it out.

TRBV28	TRBJ1-6	.	.	CASSLRAINSPLHF	TGTGCCAGCAGTTTAAGGGCGATAAATTCACCCCTCCACTTT
TRBV30	TRBJ2-1	.	.	CAWSVGWGNEQFF	TGTGCCTGGAGCGTCGGTTGGGGGAATGAGCAGTTCTTC
TRBV5-1	TRBJ2-7	.	.	CASSPQALRAYEQYF	TGCGCCAGCAGCCCCCAAGCCCTTAGGGCCTACGAGCAGTACTTC
TRBV10-3	TRBJ1-1	.	.	CAISESPGPNTEAFF	TGTGCCATCAGTGAGTCCCCGGGGCCGAACACTGAAGCTTTCTTT
TRBV7-9	TRBJ2-2	.	.	CASSHRGGFTGELFF	TGTGCCAGCAGTCATAGGGGCGGGTTCACCGGGGAGCTGTTTTTT
TRBV6-1	TRBJ1-2	.	TRBD1	CASSEAKRDRVVRYGYTF	TGTGCCAGCAGTGAAGCAAAGCGGGACAGGGTAGTCAGGTATGGCTACACCTTC
TRBV3-1/TRBV3-2	TRBJ1-2	.	.	CASSPTGNYGYTF	TGTGCCAGCAGCCCTACAGGAAACTATGGCTACACCTTC
TRBV6-2/TRBV6-3	TRBJ1-2	.	.	CASSYRTVYYGYTF	TGTGCCAGCAGTTATAGGACAGTTTACTATGGCTACACCTTC
TRBV25-1	TRBJ2-5	once	.	CASSEFGPLAHQETQYF	TGTGCCAGCAGTGAATTTGGGCCCTTAGCCCATCAAGAGACCCAGTACTTC
TRBV7-9	TRBJ2-3	.	.	CASSLAALGGDTQYF	TGTGCCAGCAGCTTAGCCGCGCTTGGGGGAGATACGCAGTATTTT
TRBV9	TRBJ1-1	.	TRBD1	CASSVGQGGPEAFF	TGTGCCAGCAGCGTCGGACAGGGCGGCCCTGAAGCTTTCTTT
TRBV5-6	TRBJ1-2	.	.	CASSLVLRSYGYTF	TGTGCCAGCAGCTTGGTCTTACGCAGCTATGGCTACACCTTC
TRBV6-2/TRBV6-3	TRBJ2-3	.	.	CASSNRVDTQYF	TGTGCCAGCAGTAATCGTGTGGATACGCAGTATTTT
TRBV6-5	TRBJ2-7	.	.	CASSYAPAYEQYF	TGTGCCAGCAGTTACGCCCCAGCCTACGAGCAGTACTTC
TRBV15	TRBJ2-5	.	TRBD1	CATSGTGGAFQAQYF	TGTGCCACCAGCGGGACAGGGGGCGCTTTCCAGGCCCAGTACTTC
TRBV27	TRBJ1-4	.	.	CASSFWTGTLQKLFF	TGTGCCAGCAGTTTCTGGACGGGGACCTTACAAAAACTGTTTTTT
TRBV6-4	TRBJ2-3	.	TRBD2	CASSDAASGNTDTQYF	TGTGCCAGCAGTGACGCGGCTAGCGGGAACACAGATACGCAGTATTTT
TRBV7-9	TRBJ1-2	.	TRBD1	CASATGVGGYTF	TGTGCCAGCGCTACAGGGGTTGGAGGCTACACCTTC
TRBV7-7	TRBJ1-1	.	.	CASSRRENTEAFF	TGTGCCAGCAGCCGTCGGGAGAACACTGAAGCTTTCTTT
TRBV5-1	TRBJ2-3	.	.	CASSRNPDADTQYF	TGCGCCAGCAGCCGGAATCCGGATGCAGATACGCAGTATTTT
TRBV18	TRBJ2-1	.	.	CASSPGVDEQFF	TGTGCCAGCTCTCCAGGGGTGGATGAGCAGTTCTTC
TRBV10-3	TRBJ1-1	.	.	CASSPASNTEAFF	TGTGCCAGTTCCCCCGCTTCGAACACTGAAGCTTTCTTT
TRBV7-9	TRBJ2-4	once	.	CASSLAVAKNIQYF	TGTGCCAGCAGCTTAGCGGTAGCCAAAAACATTCAGTACTTC
TRBV6-4	TRBJ1-5	.	.	CASSDCLARYSNQPQHF	TGTGCCAGCAGTGATTGCCTGGCGAGATATAGCAATCAGCCCCAGCATTTT
TRBV7-9	TRBJ2-1	.	.	CASSSLDRPKNEQFF	TGTGCCAGCAGCTCCCTCGACAGGCCGAAGAATGAGCAGTTCTTC
TRBV6-2/TRBV6-3	TRBJ2-7	.	TRBD2	CASSLLAGYSYEQYF	TGTGCCAGCAGCCTCTTAGCGGGATATTCCTACGAGCAGTACTTC
TRBV29-1	TRBJ2-7	.	TRBD1	CSVAGTGMNSYEQYF	TGCAGCGTAGCCGGGACAGGGATGAACTCCTACGAGCAGTACTTC
TRBV3-1/TRBV3-2	TRBJ1-2	.	TRBD1	CASSQGTGAGYTF	TGTGCCAGCAGCCAAGGGACAGGGGCTGGCTACACCTTC
TRBV2	TRBJ2-5	.	TRBD2	CASSAATSGTLQETQYF	TGTGCCAGCAGTGCAGCGACTAGCGGGACGCTCCAAGAGACCCAGTACTTC